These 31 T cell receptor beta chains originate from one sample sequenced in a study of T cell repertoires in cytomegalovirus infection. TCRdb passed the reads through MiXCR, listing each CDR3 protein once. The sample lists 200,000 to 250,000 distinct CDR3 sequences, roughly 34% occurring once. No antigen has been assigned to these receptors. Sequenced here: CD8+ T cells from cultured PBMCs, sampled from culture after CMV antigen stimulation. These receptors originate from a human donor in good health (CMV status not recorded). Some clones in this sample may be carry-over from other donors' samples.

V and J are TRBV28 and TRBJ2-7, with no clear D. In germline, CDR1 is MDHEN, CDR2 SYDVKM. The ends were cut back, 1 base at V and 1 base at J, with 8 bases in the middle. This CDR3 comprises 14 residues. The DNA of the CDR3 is TGTGCCAGCAGTTTATTCGGGCGATCCTACGAGCAGTACTTC. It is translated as CASSLFGRSYEQYF.

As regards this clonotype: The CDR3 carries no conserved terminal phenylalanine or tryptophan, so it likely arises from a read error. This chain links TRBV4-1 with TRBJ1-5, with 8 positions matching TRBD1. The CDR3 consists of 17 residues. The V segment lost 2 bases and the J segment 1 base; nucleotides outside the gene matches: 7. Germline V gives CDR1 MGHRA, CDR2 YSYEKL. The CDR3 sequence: CASSQPNRGGSNQPQHL. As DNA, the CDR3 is TGCGCCAGCAGCCAACCTAACAGGGGGGGAAGCAATCAGCCCCAGCATTTG.

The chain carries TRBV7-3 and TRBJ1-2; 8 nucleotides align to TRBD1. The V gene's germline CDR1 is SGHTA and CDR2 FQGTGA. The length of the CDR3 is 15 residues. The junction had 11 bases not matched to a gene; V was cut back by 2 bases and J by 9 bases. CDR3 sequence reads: CASSLVATGARSYTF. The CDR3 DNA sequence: TGTGCCAGCAGCTTAGTGGCGACAGGGGCGCGAAGCTACACCTTC. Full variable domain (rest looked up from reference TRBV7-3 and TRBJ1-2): GAGVSQTPSNKVTEKGKYVELRCDPISGHTALYWYRQSLGQGPEFLIYFQGTGAADDSGLPNDRFFAVRPEGSVSTLKIQRTERGDSAVYLCASSLVATGARSYTFGSGTRLTVV.

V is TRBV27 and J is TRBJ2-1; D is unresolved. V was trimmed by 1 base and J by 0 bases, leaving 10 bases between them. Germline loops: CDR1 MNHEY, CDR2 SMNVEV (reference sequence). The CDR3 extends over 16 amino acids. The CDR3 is CASSLFWGSSYNEQFF. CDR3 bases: TGTGCCAGCAGTTTATTTTGGGGTAGCTCCTACAATGAGCAGTTCTTC.

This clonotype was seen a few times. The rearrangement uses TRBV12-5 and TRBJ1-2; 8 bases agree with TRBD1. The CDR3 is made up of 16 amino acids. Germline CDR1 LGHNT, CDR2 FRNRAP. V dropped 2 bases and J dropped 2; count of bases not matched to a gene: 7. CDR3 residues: CASGLPRTGTNYGYTF. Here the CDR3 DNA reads TGTGCTAGTGGTTTGCCGCGGACAGGGACCAACTATGGCTACACCTTC.

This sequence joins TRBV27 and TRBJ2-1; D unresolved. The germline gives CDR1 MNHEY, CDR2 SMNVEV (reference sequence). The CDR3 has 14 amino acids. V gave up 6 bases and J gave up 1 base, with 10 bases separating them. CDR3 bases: TGTGCCAGCAGCTTTATTTTATCCTACAATGAGCAGTTCTTC. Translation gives CASSFILSYNEQFF.

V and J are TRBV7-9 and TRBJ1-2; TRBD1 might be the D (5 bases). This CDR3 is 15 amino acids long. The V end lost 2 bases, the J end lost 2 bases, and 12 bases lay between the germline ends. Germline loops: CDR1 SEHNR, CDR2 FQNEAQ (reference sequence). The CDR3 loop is CASSLSQGLNYGYTF. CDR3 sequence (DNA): TGTGCCAGCAGCTTATCCCAGGGATTGAACTATGGCTACACCTTC.

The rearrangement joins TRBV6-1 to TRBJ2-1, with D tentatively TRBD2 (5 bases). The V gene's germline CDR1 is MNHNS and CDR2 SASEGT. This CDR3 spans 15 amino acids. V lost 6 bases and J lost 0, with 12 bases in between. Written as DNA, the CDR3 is TGTGCCAGCAGGGCGGACTCTAGCTCCTACAATGAGCAGTTCTTC. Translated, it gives CASRADSSSYNEQFF.

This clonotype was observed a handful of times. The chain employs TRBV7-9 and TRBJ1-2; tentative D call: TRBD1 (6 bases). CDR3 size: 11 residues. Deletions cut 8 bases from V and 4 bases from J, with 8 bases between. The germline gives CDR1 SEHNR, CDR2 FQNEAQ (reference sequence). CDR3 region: CASVDSYGYTF. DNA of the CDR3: TGTGCCAGCGTGGACAGCTATGGCTACACCTTC.

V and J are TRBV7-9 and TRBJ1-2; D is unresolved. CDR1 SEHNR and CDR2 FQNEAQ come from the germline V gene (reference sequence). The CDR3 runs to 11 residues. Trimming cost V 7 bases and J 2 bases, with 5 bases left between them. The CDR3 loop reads CASMGNYGYTF. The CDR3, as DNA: TGTGCCAGCATGGGGAACTATGGCTACACCTTC.

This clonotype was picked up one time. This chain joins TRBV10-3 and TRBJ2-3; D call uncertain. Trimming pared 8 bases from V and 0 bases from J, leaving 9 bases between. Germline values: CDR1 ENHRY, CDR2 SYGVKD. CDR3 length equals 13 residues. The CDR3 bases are TGTGCCATCCCGGTCCTTAGCACAGATACGCAGTATTTT. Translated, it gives CAIPVLSTDTQYF.

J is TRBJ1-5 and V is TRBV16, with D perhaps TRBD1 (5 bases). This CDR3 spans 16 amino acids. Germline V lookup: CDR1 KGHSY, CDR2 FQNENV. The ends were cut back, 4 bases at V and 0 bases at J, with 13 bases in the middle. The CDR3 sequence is CASSRPGPHSNQPQHF. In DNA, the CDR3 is TGTGCCAGCAGCCGTCCGGGACCACATAGCAATCAGCCCCAGCATTTT.

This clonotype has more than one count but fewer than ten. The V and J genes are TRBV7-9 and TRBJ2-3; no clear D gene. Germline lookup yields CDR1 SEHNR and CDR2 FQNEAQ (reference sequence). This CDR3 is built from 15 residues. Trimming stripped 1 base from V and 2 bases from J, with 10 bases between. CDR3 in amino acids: CASSLGQKLTDTQYF. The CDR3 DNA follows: TGTGCCAGCAGCTTAGGCCAGAAGCTCACAGATACGCAGTATTTT.

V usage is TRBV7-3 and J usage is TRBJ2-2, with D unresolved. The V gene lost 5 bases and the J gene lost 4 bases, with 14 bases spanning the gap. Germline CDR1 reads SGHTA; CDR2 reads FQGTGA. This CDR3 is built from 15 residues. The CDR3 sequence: CASSLGCYGTGELFF. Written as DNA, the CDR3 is TGTGCCAGCAGCCTAGGGTGCTACGGCACCGGGGAGCTGTTTTTT.

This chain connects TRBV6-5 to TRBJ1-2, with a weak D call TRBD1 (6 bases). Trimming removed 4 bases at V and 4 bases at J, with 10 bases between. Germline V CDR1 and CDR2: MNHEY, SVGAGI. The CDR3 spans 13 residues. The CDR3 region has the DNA TGTGCCAGCAGTTCCGGGACAACCTATGGCTACACCTTC. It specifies CASSSGTTYGYTF.

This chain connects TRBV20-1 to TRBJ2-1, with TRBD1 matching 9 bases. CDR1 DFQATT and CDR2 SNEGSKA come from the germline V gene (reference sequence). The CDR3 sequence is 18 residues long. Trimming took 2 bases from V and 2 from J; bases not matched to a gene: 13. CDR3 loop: CSARKTRAGQGTYNEQFF. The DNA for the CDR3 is TGCAGTGCTAGAAAAACCCGGGCGGGACAGGGAACCTACAATGAGCAGTTCTTC.

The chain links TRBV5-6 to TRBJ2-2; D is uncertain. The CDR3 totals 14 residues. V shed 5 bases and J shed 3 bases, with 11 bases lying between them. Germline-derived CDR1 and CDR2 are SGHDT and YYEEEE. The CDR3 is CASREGAYTGELFF. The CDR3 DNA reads TGTGCCAGCAGGGAAGGTGCTTACACCGGGGAGCTGTTTTTT.

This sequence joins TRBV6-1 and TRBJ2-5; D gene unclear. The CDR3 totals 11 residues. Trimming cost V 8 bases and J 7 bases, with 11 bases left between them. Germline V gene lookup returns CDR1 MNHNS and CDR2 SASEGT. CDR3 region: CASWSEGTQYF. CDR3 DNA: TGTGCCAGCTGGAGCGAAGGGACCCAGTACTTC.

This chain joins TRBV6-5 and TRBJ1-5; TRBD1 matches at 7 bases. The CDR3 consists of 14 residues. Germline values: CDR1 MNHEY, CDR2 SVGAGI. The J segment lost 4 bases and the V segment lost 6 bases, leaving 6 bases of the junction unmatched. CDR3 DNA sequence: TGTGCCAGCAGCCCAGGGACAGAGAATCAGCCCCAGCATTTT. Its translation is CASSPGTENQPQHF.

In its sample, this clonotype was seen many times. CDR3 sequence: CASSFVAGGVDEQFF. The CDR3 region has the DNA TGTGCCAGCAGCTTCGTGGCGGGAGGAGTTGATGAGCAGTTCTTC. The rearrangement joins TRBV7-2 to TRBJ2-1; 8 positions match TRBD2. The germline gives CDR1 SGHTA, CDR2 FQGNSA. The CDR3 length is 15 residues. Trimming cost V 3 bases and J 8 bases; bases outside gene matches: 9.

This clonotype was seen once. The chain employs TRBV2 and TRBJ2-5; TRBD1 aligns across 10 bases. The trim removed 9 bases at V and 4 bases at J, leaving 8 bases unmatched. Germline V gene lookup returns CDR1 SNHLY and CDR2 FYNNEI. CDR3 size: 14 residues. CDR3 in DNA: TGTGCCAGTGCGGACAGGGGGAGCGTAGAGACCCAGTACTTC. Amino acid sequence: CASADRGSVETQYF.

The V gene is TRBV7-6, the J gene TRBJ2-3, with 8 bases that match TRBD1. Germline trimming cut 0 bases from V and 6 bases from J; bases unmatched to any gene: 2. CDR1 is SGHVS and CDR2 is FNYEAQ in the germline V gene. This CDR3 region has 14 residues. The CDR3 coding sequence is TGTGCCAGCAGCTTAGCCAGGGGGCACGATACGCAGTATTTT. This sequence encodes CASSLARGHDTQYF.

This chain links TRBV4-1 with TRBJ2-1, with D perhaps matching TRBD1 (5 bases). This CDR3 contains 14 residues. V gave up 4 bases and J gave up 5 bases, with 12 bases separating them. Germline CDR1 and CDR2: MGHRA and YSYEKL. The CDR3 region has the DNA TGCGCCAGCAGCCCGCCCCTCAGGGACAATGAGCAGTTCTTC. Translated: CASSPPLRDNEQFF.

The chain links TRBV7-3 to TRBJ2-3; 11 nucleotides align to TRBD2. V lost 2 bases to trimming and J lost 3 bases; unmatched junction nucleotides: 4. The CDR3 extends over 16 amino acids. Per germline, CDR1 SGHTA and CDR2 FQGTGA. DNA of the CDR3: TGTGCCAGCAGCTTAGAGGGGACTAGCGGAACAGATACGCAGTATTTT. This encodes CASSLEGTSGTDTQYF.

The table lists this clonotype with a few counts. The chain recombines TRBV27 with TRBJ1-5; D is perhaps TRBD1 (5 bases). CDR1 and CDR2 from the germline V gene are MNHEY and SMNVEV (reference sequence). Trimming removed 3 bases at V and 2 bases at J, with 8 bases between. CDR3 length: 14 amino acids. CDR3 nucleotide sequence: TGTGCCAGCAGTTTTTTAGGGGGCAATCAGCCCCAGCATTTT. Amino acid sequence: CASSFLGGNQPQHF.

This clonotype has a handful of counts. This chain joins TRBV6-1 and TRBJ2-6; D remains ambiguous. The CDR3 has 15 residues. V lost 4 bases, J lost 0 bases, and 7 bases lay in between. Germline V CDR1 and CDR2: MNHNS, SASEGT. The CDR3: CASSATVSGANVLTF. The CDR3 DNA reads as TGTGCCAGCAGTGCGACGGTCTCTGGGGCCAACGTCCTGACTTTC.

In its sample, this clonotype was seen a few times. In DNA form, the CDR3 reads TGTGCCAGCAGGCCCCCGGGACAAGGTGGAAACACCATATATTTT. Its protein is CASRPPGQGGNTIYF. The genes are TRBV12-3 or TRBV12-4 and TRBJ1-3, with D tentatively TRBD1 (6 bases). The V gene lost 6 bases and the J gene lost 3 bases, with 15 bases spanning the gap. CDR3 length equals 15 residues.

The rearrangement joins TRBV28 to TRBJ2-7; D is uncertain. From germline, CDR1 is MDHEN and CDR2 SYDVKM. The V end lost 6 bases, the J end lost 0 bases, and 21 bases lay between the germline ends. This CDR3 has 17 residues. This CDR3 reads CASSSVLLVRYSYEQYF. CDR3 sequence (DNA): TGTGCCAGCAGCTCAGTCTTATTAGTCCGATACTCCTACGAGCAGTACTTC.

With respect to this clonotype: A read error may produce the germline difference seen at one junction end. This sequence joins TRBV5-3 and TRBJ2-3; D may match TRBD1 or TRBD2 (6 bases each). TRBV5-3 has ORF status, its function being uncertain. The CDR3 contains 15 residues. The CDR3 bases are TGTGCCAGCAGCTTGGAGGGGGGCTTCACAGATACGCAGTATTTT. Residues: CASSLEGGFTDTQYF.

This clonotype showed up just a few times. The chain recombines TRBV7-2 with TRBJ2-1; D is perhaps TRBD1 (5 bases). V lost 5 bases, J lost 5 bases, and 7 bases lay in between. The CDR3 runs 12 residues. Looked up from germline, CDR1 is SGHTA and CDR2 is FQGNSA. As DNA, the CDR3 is TGTGCCAGCAGCCGACAGCACAATGAGCAGTTCTTC. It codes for CASSRQHNEQFF.

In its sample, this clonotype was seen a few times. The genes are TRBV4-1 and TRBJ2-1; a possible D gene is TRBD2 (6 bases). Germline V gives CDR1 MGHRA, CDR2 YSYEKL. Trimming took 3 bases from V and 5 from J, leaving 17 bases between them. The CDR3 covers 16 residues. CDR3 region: CASSQDSGLVNNEQFF. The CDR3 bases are TGCGCCAGCAGCCAGGATTCGGGACTTGTGAACAATGAGCAGTTCTTC.